This T cell receptor (beta chain) was identified in a study of shared T cell receptors in the human thymus. This clone was detected only a few times. CDR3 length: 16 residues. Germline loops: CDR1 SEHNR, CDR2 FQNEAQ (reference sequence). V lost 1 base, J lost 5 bases, and 4 bases stayed unmatched. Sequencing used immunoSEQ multiplex PCR; TCRdb keeps in-frame clones, though not all of them. Among about 660,000 clones listed, about 89% were seen once. These same records also appear under a second study, on human thymus T cells. As that report states: Donors consisted of healthy Finnish infants (having corrective surgery for congenital heart defects). The thymus was resected at corrective cardiac surgery.

The source is a boy younger than two with a congenital heart defect. This chain uses TRBV7-9 with TRBJ2-7; 14 nucleotides line up with TRBD2. The source material was thymocytes. The CDR3: CASSLGRLAGGNEQYF. CDR3 sequence (DNA): TGTGCCAGCAGCTTAGGAAGACTAGCGGGAGGGAACGAGCAGTACTTC. The whole variable domain, remainder taken from reference TRBV7-9 and TRBJ2-7, is DTGVSQNPRHKITKRGQNVTFRCDPISEHNRLYWYRQTLGQGPEFLTYFQNEAQLEKSRLLSDRFSAERPKGSFSTLEIQRTEQGDSAMYLCASSLGRLAGGNEQYFGPGTRLTVT.